The source of this T cell receptor beta chain is a study of cytomegalovirus exposure and HLA in healthy donors (dated by TCRdb to 2016 to 2017). At the level of the whole study: In an earlier analysis of several hundred of the donors, 276 Gb of sequence data and 95 million to 130 million unique TCR beta sequences from about 179 million T cells were reported. Approximately 300 gigabases of sequencing data and around 88 million unique TCR sequences made up an early release that covered approximately 700 HLA-typed donors. Among the roughly 430 genotyped donors, about 83% belonged to the genetic ancestry cluster associated with self-reported Caucasian donors. The study aimed to test whether cataloging public T cell receptors could reveal signatures of past pathogen exposure. The T cell repertoires of around 730 subjects were profiled by immunosequencing and related to cytomegalovirus serostatus. In addition to the first cohort of approximately 650 subjects, a separate validation cohort of some 120 different subjects was used. To predict cytomegalovirus infection status, the study brought together high-throughput TCR immunosequencing, statistical association of individual TCRs with disease status, and machine learning. In a later analysis, previously published TCR beta repertoires from 600 to 850 donors were re-analyzed and high-resolution HLA genotyping was added so that TCR occurrence patterns could be studied. The later analysis used no new phenotypic data to find candidate immune exposures, relying instead on TCR beta sequences and their occurrence across donors. An earlier analysis of 500 to 650 of the donors applied high-throughput TCR beta sequencing to assess whether each TCR beta V gene segment acted as functional or pseudogenic. Donor age, sex, ethnicity and CMV serostatus were compiled together with the repertoire data. Genome-wide SNP genotypes for about 65% of the 666 donors were used in a later genetic analysis, which treated that subset as a discovery cohort. All discovery cohort repertoires had been generated on a single sequencing platform. HLA typing covered class I and class II loci at four-digit resolution. Typing coverage differed by locus: A, B, C, DRB1 and DQB1 were typed in about 629-640 donors, DQA1 in around 500, DPA1 in over 600, and DPB1 in 472. About 5 DR-DQ haplotypes were handled as single units for association and clustering, since linkage in the cohort was strong. On average, roughly 240,000 unique TCR beta nucleotide sequences were sequenced per donor among fewer than 500 genotyped donors of the cohort, with around 19% of those sequences being non-productive.

Remarks on this clone: The clone's antigen remains unknown. No much larger clonotype is one base removed from it; base qualities were not supplied.

The cohort comprised 666 healthy bone marrow donors. Cohort members were all nominally healthy when sampled, although unrecorded immune exposures were likely present. The donor tested CMV seropositive and was one of the 289 seropositive cohort members. Each donor provided a peripheral blood sample, and peripheral blood mononuclear cells were used for TCR beta sequencing. The Qiagen DNeasy Blood Extraction Kit was used to extract genomic DNA from the blood cell samples. The library was built by means of the immunoSEQ multiplex PCR assay. For the multiplex PCR, a mixture combining 60 forward primers for TCR Vbeta segments and 13 reverse primers for TCR Jbeta segments was used. Amplification of the CDR3 region of rearranged TCR beta genes was performed with a multiplex PCR assay on genomic DNA. Amplified TCR beta libraries were sequenced as 87-base-pair reads on the Illumina HiSeq System. The published analysis was carried out like this. A later analysis tallied 75 million to 95 million unique TCR beta chains across the 640 or so repertoires, and around 9.9 million of those chains were shared by two or more donors. To remove PCR and sequencing errors, raw reads were error-corrected and collapsed into unique sequences using a nearest-neighbor algorithm that merged closely related sequences. Alignment of CDR3 sequences to IMGT reference sequences was used to assign V, D and J gene segments. For a sequence to be retained, at least a six-nucleotide match to both a V gene segment and a J gene segment was required. Rearrangements were classified as productive when the CDR3 lacked stop codons and remained in frame with V and J, and all other rearrangements were classified as non-productive. CDR3 was defined according to IMGT convention as the region running from the second conserved V-encoded cysteine to the conserved J-encoded phenylalanine. The earlier analysis of 450 to 750 of the donors excluded any sequence lacking an unambiguous match to a single V gene segment. In an earlier analysis of a few hundred of the donors, V segments were called functional above 56.7% productive rearrangements and were called segregating when the between-donor standard deviation exceeded 5%. A statistical classification framework was built to diagnose cytomegalovirus status from the catalog of TCR beta chain sequences. A later analysis assigned V and J genes by comparing TCR nucleotide sequences with IMGT/GENE-DB human TR gene sequences. A later analysis assigned CDR3 sequences and most-parsimonious VDJ recombination scenarios with the TCRdist pipeline. In a later analysis, every TCR beta chain was defined by the combination of its CDR3 amino acid sequence and its V-gene family, and reads without a unique V-gene family were dropped. A later analysis removed 592 highly shared, low-generation-probability nucleotide sequences to deal with suspected cross-contamination and a sequencing artifact. In a later analysis, a clonal expansion index was calculated for each public chain from normalized within-repertoire ranks of inferred template counts. A later analysis computed generation probabilities with a VDJ recombination model fitted to out-of-frame rearrangements, and checked the results against IGoR. In a later analysis, TCR-TCR, TCR-HLA and TCR-CMV co-occurrence was scored with hypergeometric tests, and a repertoire-size bias correction was applied to TCR pairs. In a later analysis, false discovery rates were estimated by permuting HLA or CMV assignments 20 times. In a later analysis, co-occurring TCRs were grouped using DBSCAN, and TCRdist sequence similarity was added for clustering within HLA-allele-positive subsets. Co-occurrence clustering excluded repertoires with fewer than 30,000 or more than 120,000 public chains, plus five with anomalous nucleotide sharing. TCRdb carries this immuneACCESS record with in-frame sequences only. Its versions omit some clonotypes, under half of them owing to an unresolved V gene in the studies checked, with the rest unexplained. For V, J and clone size, that table is used; D and trimming come from the DNA. The sample records some 160,000 clones, 65% to 85% of which are singletons. Clones ranked in the top ten supply more than 6% of the sample.

Broader findings and caveats from the paper: Linkage disequilibrium might explain the correlated functional status among segregating V segments, but an unknown experimental factor could not be excluded. Because HLA typing was missing for some donors at each locus, association tests included only the typed subset. A later analysis found that HLA-associated TCR beta chains were more clonally expanded and had lower generation probabilities than equally common non-associated chains. A further reported finding was that TCR beta sequences accurately predicted the HLA-A and HLA-B alleles for most subjects in the first cohort. Roughly uniform sequencing depth across donors was assumed in presence/absence analyses, although this assumption may not hold. The classifier was reported to diagnose cytomegalovirus status with high specificity and sensitivity in both the original and validation cohorts. A later analysis associated 16,951 TCR beta sequences with specific HLA alleles at a false discovery rate of 0.05. In a later analysis, the rate of TCR association differed among HLA loci, with DRB1 alleles having the most associated TCRs and HLA-C alleles having the fewest. Because counts were too low, roughly 16 rarely observed V segments, including chromosome 9 orphons, were excluded from the earlier analysis of 587 of the donors. When HLA alleles, especially DR and DQ, strongly co-occurred, attributing TCR associations to individual alleles was difficult. In a later genetic analysis, fewer N-insertions in productive TCRs were reported among donors in an Asian-associated ancestry cluster than the approximately 710-donor mean. In a later analysis, several top co-occurrence clusters were reported to appear linked to parvovirus B19, influenza, CMV and Epstein-Barr virus. A few of the identified cytomegalovirus-associated TCR beta chains were confirmed in vitro to be specific for cytomegalovirus antigens. The 87-base-pair reads could not distinguish some IMGT-functional V segments, including TRBV6-2 and TRBV6-3, so those segments were excluded. Broadly in line with IMGT annotations, most TCR beta V segments showed up in productive rearrangements about 87% or about 30% of the time in an earlier analysis of a few hundred of the donors. A later analysis found that most CMV-associated TCR beta chains appeared HLA-restricted, with HLA associations seemingly driven largely by CMV exposure. In the study, approximately 160 TCR beta chains were listed as associated with cytomegalovirus. Most TCR sequences were seen in very few donors, while some public TCRs were found in many individuals. CMV serostatus was the only immune exposure information available for the cohort. A later genetic analysis associated a missense DCLRE1C variant with V-gene and J-gene trimming of TCR beta chains, and an independent cohort replicated the association. The authors suggested that the approach could potentially be generalized to other disease states and immunological phenotypes. Only TCR beta chains were sequenced in this cohort, and the absence of alpha or paired-chain data limited detectable features. The sequencing pipeline was judged likely to have produced a cluster of highly shared sequence variants as a technical artifact.

The CDR3 sequence holds 12 residues, the cysteine and phenylalanine included. Of the read, only the CDR3 DNA is kept; its 36 bases are in frame from base 1. Trimming at the junction amounts to 1 base on V and 9 bases on J, and the germline ends lie 7 bases apart. CDR1 SGHVS and CDR2 FNYEAQ are derived from the germline V gene. This receptor was identified in a woman between 40 and 50 years old in good health and CMV-seropositive. The sequence joins TRBV7-6 to TRBJ2-1; the D gene cannot be named for sure. Sequenced material: PBMCs. The encoded CDR3 is CASSLVRAEQFF. The DNA sequence is as follows: TGTGCCAGCAGCTTAGTTCGCGCTGAGCAGTTCTTC. The reference TRBV7-6 and TRBJ2-1 proteins fill in what lies around the CDR3, so the full variable domain reads GAGVSQSPRYKVTKRGQDVALRCDPISGHVSLYWYRQALGQGPEFLTYFNYEAQQDKSGLPNDRFSAERPEGSISTLTIQRTEQRDSAMYRCASSLVRAEQFFGPGTRLTVL.